This T cell receptor beta chain was sequenced during a study of regulatory T cells in long-lasting Graves disease. Study background: Prior antithyroid drug treatment in newly diagnosed Graves' patients lasted under 3 months. The study's findings and limits: Investigators studied peripheral blood only, not thyroid tissue.

This clonotype was counted ten times or more. Its target is unknown. Time point noted: newly diagnosed GD, antithyroid drugs for less than 3 months. The TCR library was made from RNA extracted from PBMCs. EDTA tubes collected nine milliliters of peripheral blood. With V trimmed by 4 bases and J by 5 bases, 6 bases remained unmatched. CDR3 length: 15 residues. From germline, CDR1 is SNHLY and CDR2 FYNNEI. Construction of the TCR beta libraries employed iRepertoire HTBI primers in conjunction with Arm-PCR of CDR3 regions. One entry per CDR3 protein, called by TCRdb with MiXCR from the multiplex PCR reads. There are 400,000 to 500,000 distinct CDR3 sequences in the sample; roughly 15% occur only once, and 20% to 25% lies in the top ten. This same sample was also part of a study on T cells in Graves' hyperthyroidism and ophthalmopathy.

This receptor was obtained from a woman aged 18-35 years with Graves disease. The sample was peripheral blood mononuclear cells (PBMCs), taken at new diagnosis, from a patient treated with antithyroid drugs. V gene TRBV2 combines with J gene TRBJ1-5; 9 nucleotides align to TRBD1. In nucleotides, the CDR3 is TGTGCCAGCAGTGGGACAGGGGAAAGGGATCAGCCCCAGCATTTT. This translates into CASSGTGERDQPQHF.